Sequencing of this TCR beta chain was carried out in a study of OX40 agonist ivuxolimab in advanced cancers. Overall study: Patients received ivuxolimab, an agonistic anti-OX40 (CD134) antibody. Earlier anti-PD-1, anti-PD-L1 or anti-CTLA-4 therapy was permitted; roughly 42% had received some.

As for this clone: Its antigen is currently unknown.

Trimming left V 4 bases short and J 3 bases short, with 7 bases between. The V gene's germline CDR1 is MNHEY and CDR2 SMNVEV (reference sequence). The CDR3 has 13 amino acids. Study-level findings and limits: Expanded clones tended on average to be more numerous among CD8+ T cells than CD4+.

Assay: immunoSEQ multiplex PCR; the TCRdb copy retains only in-frame clones and omits some. The table has about 73,000 clones, around 90% seen once. V and J are TRBV27 and TRBJ1-5, with TRBD1 as a possible D gene (5 bases). Sequencing was performed on CD4+ or CD8+ T cells sorted from blood, taken in a trial of the OX40 agonist ivuxolimab. This receptor was identified in an adult with an advanced solid tumor such as melanoma, head and neck, liver or kidney cancer. The chain's CDR3 is CASSWGVNQPQHF. As DNA, the CDR3 is TGTGCCAGCAGTTGGGGGGTCAATCAGCCCCAGCATTTT.